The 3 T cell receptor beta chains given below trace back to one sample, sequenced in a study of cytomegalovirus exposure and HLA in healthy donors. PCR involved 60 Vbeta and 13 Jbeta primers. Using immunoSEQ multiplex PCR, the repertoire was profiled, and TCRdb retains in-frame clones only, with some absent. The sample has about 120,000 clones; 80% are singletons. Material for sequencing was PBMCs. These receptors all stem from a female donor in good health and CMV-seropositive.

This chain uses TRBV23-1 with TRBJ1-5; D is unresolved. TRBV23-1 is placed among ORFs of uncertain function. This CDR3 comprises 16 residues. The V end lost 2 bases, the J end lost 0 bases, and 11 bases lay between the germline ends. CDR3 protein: CASSQPAGASNQPQHF. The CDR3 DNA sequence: TGCGCCAGCAGTCAACCGGCAGGCGCTAGCAATCAGCCCCAGCATTTT.

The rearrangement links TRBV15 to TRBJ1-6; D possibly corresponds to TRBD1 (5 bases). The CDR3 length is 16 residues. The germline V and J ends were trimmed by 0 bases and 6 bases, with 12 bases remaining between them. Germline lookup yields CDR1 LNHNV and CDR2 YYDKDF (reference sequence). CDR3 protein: CATSRDPPGSNSPLHF. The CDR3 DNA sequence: TGTGCCACCAGCAGAGATCCGCCAGGGTCTAATTCACCCCTCCACTTT.

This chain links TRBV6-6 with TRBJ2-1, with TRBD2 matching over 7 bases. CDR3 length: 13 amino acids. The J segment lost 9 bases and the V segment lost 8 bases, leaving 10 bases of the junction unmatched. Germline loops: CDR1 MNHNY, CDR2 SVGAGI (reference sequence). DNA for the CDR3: TGTGCCAGCGGGCTAGCGGCCTCCGGTGAGCAGTTCTTC. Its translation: CASGLAASGEQFF.